Presented here are 3 T cell receptor beta chains from one specimen sequenced in a study of CD4+ T cells in melanoma. Sequencing was performed with immunoSEQ multiplex PCR; in TCRdb, only in-frame clones are kept and a portion is missing. The sample lists 17,000 or so clones; approximately 81% were seen once. Sequences were obtained from cells from a culture (not recorded whether cultured in vitro). The receptor set was obtained from a human donor with melanoma.

The chain recombines TRBV4-1 with TRBJ2-1, with 13 bases matching TRBD2. The CDR3 covers 17 residues. Unmatched junction bases numbered 7, after V lost 4 bases and J lost 4 bases. Germline V CDR1 and CDR2: MGHRA, YSYEKL. This CDR3 reads CASSRIRTSGGYNEQFF. The CDR3 region has the DNA TGCGCCAGCAGCCGCATTAGGACTAGCGGGGGTTACAATGAGCAGTTCTTC.

This clone is a singleton in its sample. The genes are TRBV5-1 and TRBJ2-1, with D uncertain. Trimming stripped 5 bases from V and 0 bases from J, with 12 bases between. Germline loops: CDR1 SGHRS, CDR2 YFSETQ. CDR3 length equals 15 residues. The CDR3 loop reads CASSTALGSYNEQFF. The CDR3, as DNA: TGCGCCAGCAGTACGGCCCTGGGCTCCTACAATGAGCAGTTCTTC.

The chain joins TRBV2 to TRBJ2-2; the D gene is possibly TRBD1 (6 bases). The CDR3 runs 14 residues. V was clipped by 6 bases and J by 6 bases, with 14 bases between them. The germline V gene encodes CDR1 SNHLY and CDR2 FYNNEI. For the CDR3, the DNA is TGTGCCAGCAGAGACTGGGGGCAGGCCGGGGAGCTGTTTTTT. Amino acids: CASRDWGQAGELFF.